These T cell receptor beta chains were read from a single sample in a study of blood T cell repertoires in COVID-19. Some clones are missing from TCRdb's copy, which holds only in-frame ones; the method was immunoSEQ multiplex PCR. The table lists about 180,000 clones, around 86% of them singletons, with under 0.7% in the top ten. The sequenced sample was peripheral blood. The origin of the receptors is a man between 60 and 75 years old with COVID-19, enrolled during active disease. Each CDR3 is given with its conserved first and last residue. The order of the fields is J gene, V gene, clone size, D gene, CDR3 protein, CDR3 DNA. The D gene is left open where the match is weak. The size entry is marked missing in some rows and otherwise reads once, few, many or a size class.

j_call: TRBJ2-1; v_call: TRBV4-2; clone_size: -; d_call: TRBD2; cdr3_aa: CASSASGTYNEQFF; cdr3_nt: TGTGCCAGCAGCGCTAGCGGGACCTACAATGAGCAGTTCTTC
j_call: TRBJ2-1; v_call: TRBV27; clone_size: -; d_call: TRBD1; cdr3_aa: CASSSTGFYNEQFF; cdr3_nt: TGTGCCAGCAGTTCGACAGGGTTCTACAATGAGCAGTTCTTC
j_call: TRBJ2-7; v_call: TRBV7-3; clone_size: -; d_call: TRBD1; cdr3_aa: CASSPGTAEQYF; cdr3_nt: TGTGCCAGCAGCCCAGGGACAGCGGAGCAGTACTTC
j_call: TRBJ2-5; v_call: TRBV10-3; clone_size: -; d_call: -; cdr3_aa: CAISEAMIGGQETQYF; cdr3_nt: TGTGCCATCAGTGAGGCTATGATTGGCGGCCAAGAGACCCAGTACTTC
j_call: TRBJ2-3; v_call: TRBV4-3; clone_size: -; d_call: TRBD1; cdr3_aa: CASSQVSGTGGDTQYF; cdr3_nt: TGCGCCAGCAGCCAAGTCTCCGGGACAGGGGGGGATACGCAGTATTTT
j_call: TRBJ2-1; v_call: TRBV6-5; clone_size: -; d_call: TRBD2; cdr3_aa: CASRAGGPSYNEQFF; cdr3_nt: TGTGCCAGCAGGGCGGGGGGCCCCTCCTACAATGAGCAGTTCTTC
j_call: TRBJ2-3; v_call: TRBV7-2; clone_size: -; d_call: -; cdr3_aa: CASSLAGATDTQYF; cdr3_nt: TGTGCCAGCAGCTTAGCGGGAGCTACAGATACGCAGTATTTT
j_call: TRBJ2-3; v_call: TRBV6-6; clone_size: -; d_call: -; cdr3_aa: CASIGELTSTDTQYF; cdr3_nt: TGTGCCAGCATTGGAGAACTTACTAGCACAGATACGCAGTATTTT
j_call: TRBJ2-1; v_call: TRBV5-5; clone_size: -; d_call: TRBD2; cdr3_aa: CASSPLGGGAGNEQFF; cdr3_nt: TGTGCCAGCAGCCCTCTTGGCGGGGGGGCTGGCAATGAGCAGTTCTTC
j_call: TRBJ1-2; v_call: TRBV12-3/TRBV12-4; clone_size: -; d_call: TRBD1; cdr3_aa: CASSGQGGYTF; cdr3_nt: TGTGCCAGCAGTGGACAGGGGGGCTACACCTTC
j_call: TRBJ2-7; v_call: TRBV5-5; clone_size: -; d_call: -; cdr3_aa: CASSVQGGAYEQYF; cdr3_nt: TGTGCCAGCAGCGTCCAGGGGGGAGCCTACGAGCAGTACTTC
j_call: TRBJ1-6; v_call: TRBV7-8; clone_size: once; d_call: -; cdr3_aa: CASSLGGLPNSPLHF; cdr3_nt: TGTGCCAGCAGCTTGGGGGGTTTGCCTAATTCACCCCTCCACTTT
j_call: TRBJ1-2; v_call: TRBV7-2; clone_size: -; d_call: -; cdr3_aa: CASSLDSYGYTF; cdr3_nt: TGTGCCAGCAGCTTGGACAGCTATGGCTACACCTTC
j_call: TRBJ2-1; v_call: TRBV13; clone_size: -; d_call: TRBD2; cdr3_aa: CASSPRTSGRAKVVEQFF; cdr3_nt: TGTGCCAGCAGCCCGCGGACTAGCGGGAGGGCCAAAGTAGTTGAGCAGTTCTTC
j_call: TRBJ2-6; v_call: TRBV28; clone_size: -; d_call: -; cdr3_aa: CASTRTGSGANVLTF; cdr3_nt: TGTGCCAGCACACGTACGGGCTCTGGGGCCAACGTCCTGACTTTC
j_call: TRBJ2-3; v_call: TRBV12-2; clone_size: once; d_call: -; cdr3_aa: CASRLGRRGSSTDTQYF; cdr3_nt: TGTGCAAGTCGCTTAGGTAGGCGGGGCTCTAGCACAGATACGCAGTATTTT
j_call: TRBJ2-7; v_call: TRBV29-1; clone_size: -; d_call: TRBD1; cdr3_aa: CSVQTTQDRGRLGEQYF; cdr3_nt: TGCAGCGTTCAAACAACGCAGGACAGGGGGCGCTTGGGGGAGCAGTACTTC
j_call: TRBJ2-7; v_call: TRBV11-1; clone_size: -; d_call: TRBD1; cdr3_aa: CASSLEQGVSYEQYF; cdr3_nt: TGTGCCAGCAGCTTAGAACAGGGGGTCTCCTACGAGCAGTACTTC
j_call: TRBJ1-3; v_call: TRBV19; clone_size: -; d_call: -; cdr3_aa: CASSRQRDTGNTIYF; cdr3_nt: TGTGCCAGTTCACGACAGAGGGACACCGGAAACACCATATATTTT
j_call: TRBJ1-4; v_call: TRBV10-2; clone_size: -; d_call: TRBD1; cdr3_aa: CAPGRTGGAEDEKLFF; cdr3_nt: TGCGCCCCAGGGCGGACAGGGGGCGCGGAAGATGAAAAACTGTTTTTT
j_call: TRBJ1-5; v_call: TRBV19; clone_size: once; d_call: -; cdr3_aa: CASTGAGGNQPQHF; cdr3_nt: TGTGCCAGTACCGGGGCAGGGGGCAATCAGCCCCAGCATTTT
j_call: TRBJ1-3; v_call: TRBV19; clone_size: -; d_call: -; cdr3_aa: CATSRDPGNTIYF; cdr3_nt: TGTGCCACTAGCAGGGATCCTGGAAACACCATATATTTT
j_call: TRBJ2-1; v_call: TRBV12-3/TRBV12-4; clone_size: -; d_call: -; cdr3_aa: CASSLRGGQFF; cdr3_nt: TGTGCCAGCAGTTTGCGAGGAGGGCAGTTCTTC
j_call: TRBJ1-6; v_call: TRBV5-1; clone_size: -; d_call: -; cdr3_aa: CASSLDSSPLHF; cdr3_nt: TGCGCCAGCAGCTTAGACAGTTCACCCCTCCACTTT
j_call: TRBJ2-6; v_call: TRBV6-5; clone_size: -; d_call: -; cdr3_aa: CASSSGAGANVLTF; cdr3_nt: TGTGCCAGCAGTTCCGGGGCTGGGGCCAACGTCCTGACTTTC
j_call: TRBJ1-2; v_call: TRBV9; clone_size: -; d_call: -; cdr3_aa: CASSAGWEDGYTF; cdr3_nt: TGTGCCAGCAGCGCAGGTTGGGAGGATGGCTACACCTTC
j_call: TRBJ1-2; v_call: TRBV6-4; clone_size: -; d_call: -; cdr3_aa: CASRGADYGYTF; cdr3_nt: TGTGCCAGCAGGGGGGCCGACTATGGCTACACCTTC
j_call: TRBJ1-1; v_call: TRBV5-1; clone_size: once; d_call: TRBD1; cdr3_aa: CASRLGQGNTEAFF; cdr3_nt: TGCGCCAGCAGGCTGGGACAGGGGAACACTGAAGCTTTCTTT
j_call: TRBJ2-7; v_call: TRBV19; clone_size: -; d_call: TRBD2; cdr3_aa: CASSTRTSGGRISYEQYF; cdr3_nt: TGTGCCAGTAGTACCAGGACTAGCGGGGGCCGAATCTCCTACGAGCAGTACTTC
j_call: TRBJ1-5; v_call: TRBV18; clone_size: -; d_call: TRBD1; cdr3_aa: CASSPSGGGNQPQHF; cdr3_nt: TGTGCCAGCTCACCATCAGGGGGCGGCAATCAGCCCCAGCATTTT